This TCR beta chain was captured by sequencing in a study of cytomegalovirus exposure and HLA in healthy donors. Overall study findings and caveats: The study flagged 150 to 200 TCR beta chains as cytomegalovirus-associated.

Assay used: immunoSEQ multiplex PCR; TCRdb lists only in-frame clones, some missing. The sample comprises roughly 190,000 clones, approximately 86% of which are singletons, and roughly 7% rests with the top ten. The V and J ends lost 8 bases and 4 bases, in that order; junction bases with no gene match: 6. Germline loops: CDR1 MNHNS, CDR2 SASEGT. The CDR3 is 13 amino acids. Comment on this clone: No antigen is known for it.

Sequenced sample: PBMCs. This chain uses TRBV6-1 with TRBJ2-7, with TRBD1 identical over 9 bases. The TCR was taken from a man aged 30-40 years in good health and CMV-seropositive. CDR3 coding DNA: TGTGCCAGCGGACAGGGGAGTGAATACGAGCAGTACTTC. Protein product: CASGQGSEYEQYF.